This T cell receptor (beta chain) stems from a study of T cell clones after liver transplantation. Study-wide results and limits: In two subjects, few donor cells limited the measurable donor-reactive repertoire.

For this clone: Its antigen remains unidentified.

The table came from immunoSEQ multiplex PCR; TCRdb's copy has only in-frame clones and leaves some out. The data show 70,000 or so clones, 92% seen once. The sample consisted of CD4+ T cells from blood, taken approximately 25 months after liver transplant. This TCR came from a human patient who received a liver transplant. These T cells may partly come from the graft donor.

CDR3 in amino acids: CAITRTAEGTEAFF. CDR3 sequence (DNA): TGTGCCATCACCCGGACAGCGGAGGGGACTGAAGCTTTCTTT. The rearrangement links TRBV10-3 to TRBJ1-1; maybe TRBD1 (6 bases). This CDR3 contains 14 residues. V lost 7 bases and J lost 5, with 17 bases in between. CDR1 is ENHRY and CDR2 is SYGVKD in the germline V gene.